This entry lists 14 T cell receptor beta chains sequenced from one sample in a study of blood T cell repertoires in COVID-19. The assay was immunoSEQ multiplex PCR, and TCRdb's table has in-frame clones only and misses some. The data show about 500,000 clones, 70% to 90% seen once. The specimen sequenced was peripheral blood. These receptors came from a woman aged 45-65 years with COVID-19, enrolled during active disease.

This clone was observed a single time. The chain is built from TRBV2 and TRBJ1-2; 8 nucleotides match TRBD1. Germline-derived CDR1 and CDR2 are SNHLY and FYNNEI. The CDR3 is 13 amino acids. Trimming cost V 4 bases and J 5 bases; bases outside gene matches: 3. CDR3 residues: CASSVQGEYGYTF. As DNA, the CDR3 is TGTGCCAGCAGTGTACAGGGGGAATATGGCTACACCTTC.

This chain joins TRBV19 and TRBJ1-4, with TRBD1 matching over 7 bases. The trim removed 5 bases at V and 0 bases at J, leaving 12 bases unmatched. This CDR3 is built from 18 residues. Germline CDR1 reads LNHDA; CDR2 reads SQIVND (reference sequence). In nucleotides, the CDR3 is TGTGCCAGTAGTCTACGGACAGGCGGGGACGCAACTAATGAAAAACTGTTTTTT. Residues: CASSLRTGGDATNEKLFF.

The V and J genes are TRBV6-6 and TRBJ2-7, with D possibly TRBD1 on 6 matching bases. This CDR3 spans 15 amino acids. The germline CDR1 and CDR2 sequences are MNHNY and SVGAGI (reference sequence). Trimming pared 7 bases from V and 0 bases from J, leaving 16 bases between. CDR3 loop: CASTNAGQSSYEQYF. CDR3 bases: TGTGCCAGCACCAACGCCGGACAGAGCTCCTACGAGCAGTACTTC.

The chain couples TRBV12-3 or TRBV12-4 to TRBJ1-3; D gene uncertain. Trimming pared 5 bases from V and 2 bases from J, leaving 7 bases between. The CDR3 has 13 amino acids. The CDR3 DNA sequence: TGTGCCAGCAGTCCTCAGGCTGGAAACACCATATATTTT. Protein: CASSPQAGNTIYF.

The table lists this clone with a count of one. The V gene is TRBV7-2, the J gene TRBJ2-3; the match to TRBD1 covers 7 bases. The V segment lost 5 bases and the J segment 3 bases; nucleotides outside the gene matches: 5. The CDR3 has 14 amino acids. CDR1 SGHTA and CDR2 FQGNSA come from the germline V gene. The CDR3 here is CASSLMTGTDTQYF. The CDR3 DNA reads TGTGCCAGCAGCCTAATGACAGGGACAGATACGCAGTATTTT. Full variable domain (missing parts from reference TRBV7-2 and TRBJ2-3): GAGVSQSPSNKVTEKGKDVELRCDPISGHTALYWYRQSLGQGLEFLIYFQGNSAPDKSGLPSDRFSAERTGGSVSTLTIQRTQQEDSAVYLCASSLMTGTDTQYFGPGTRLTVL.

This chain links TRBV19 with TRBJ1-1; D not resolved. V lost 3 bases, J lost 7 bases, and 12 bases lay in between. This CDR3 is 13 amino acids long. The V gene's germline CDR1 is LNHDA and CDR2 SQIVND (reference sequence). The CDR3 nucleotides read TGTGCCAGTAGTATGGGTAGGGAGAATGAAGCTTTCTTT. This gives the protein CASSMGRENEAFF.

The rearrangement uses TRBV2 and TRBJ2-1; D may be TRBD2 (7 bases). Per the germline V gene, CDR1 is SNHLY and CDR2 is FYNNEI. The CDR3 totals 13 residues. The germline V and J ends were trimmed by 5 bases and 8 bases, with 13 bases remaining between them. The CDR3 loop is CASSQQGGHEQFF. The CDR3, as DNA: TGTGCCAGCAGTCAACAGGGAGGGCATGAGCAGTTCTTC.

With regard to this clone: The final CDR3 position lacks the conserved phenylalanine or tryptophan, pointing to a likely read error. The DNA is omitted, as the CDR3 cannot be located on it reliably, and the CDR3 follows TCRdb's listing. The chain carries TRBV28 and TRBJ1-1; TRBD1 was called by the table and not checked on the DNA. The V gene's germline CDR1 is MDHEN and CDR2 SYDVKM. 13 amino acids form the CDR3, both terminal residues included. The chain's CDR3 is CASGSRTGINLNL.

The rearrangement joins TRBV7-6 to TRBJ2-3; D is unresolved. Germline V lookup: CDR1 SGHVS, CDR2 FNYEAQ. V lost 4 bases, J lost 2 bases, and 16 bases lay in between. The CDR3 is 16 amino acids. CDR3 DNA: TGTGCCAGCAGCTCGAACTACCGCCTTGACACAGATACGCAGTATTTT. As protein: CASSSNYRLDTDTQYF.

This rearrangement joins TRBV5-1 to TRBJ2-3, with 7 bases identical to TRBD1. CDR3 size: 16 residues. V trimming: 5 bases; J trimming: 7 bases; junction bases outside the gene matches: 16. Germline V gives CDR1 SGHRS, CDR2 YFSETQ. The CDR3 reads CASSLLPGQSVNTQYF. Written as DNA, the CDR3 is TGCGCCAGCAGTTTACTACCGGGACAGTCGGTAAATACGCAGTATTTT.

The rearrangement links TRBV10-3 to TRBJ1-1; D gene unclear. This CDR3 contains 14 residues. V was shortened by 2 bases and J by 5 bases, with 12 bases between the two germline ends. Per the germline V gene, CDR1 is ENHRY and CDR2 is SYGVKD. The CDR3 DNA reads as TGTGCCATCAGTGAGGTCCGAACCGGGACTGAAGCTTTCTTT. The encoded protein is CAISEVRTGTEAFF.

V is TRBV5-5 and J is TRBJ2-4; no reliable D call. The CDR3 consists of 13 residues. The germline gives CDR1 SGHKS, CDR2 YYEKEE (reference sequence). Trimming stripped 2 bases from V and 2 bases from J, with 5 bases between. CDR3 in amino acids: CASSFRTKNIQYF. The DNA for the CDR3 is TGTGCCAGCAGCTTCCGTACCAAAAACATTCAGTACTTC.

The chain uses TRBV9 and TRBJ2-1; 7 bases align to TRBD1. This CDR3 has 15 amino acids. V shed 1 base, J shed 5 bases, and the junction held 6 bases outside the gene matches. The germline V gene encodes CDR1 SGDLS and CDR2 YYNGEE. As DNA, the CDR3 is TGTGCCAGCAGCGTATCCACAGGGGCTAACAATGAGCAGTTCTTC. This sequence encodes CASSVSTGANNEQFF.

This chain connects TRBV18 to TRBJ2-7, with D possibly matching TRBD1 (5 bases). Looked up from germline, CDR1 is KGHSH and CDR2 is LQKENI. Trimming stripped 4 bases from V and 1 base from J, with 11 bases between. The CDR3 sequence is 14 residues long. CDR3 residues: CASSQAGQSYEQYF. Here the CDR3 DNA reads TGTGCCAGCTCACAGGCAGGGCAATCCTACGAGCAGTACTTC.